This T cell receptor (beta chain) was retrieved from a study of blood T cell repertoires in COVID-19. Germline V gives CDR1 SGDLS, CDR2 YYNGEE. Trimming took off 3 bases at V and 2 bases at J, with 19 bases between the two ends. CDR3 length: 17 amino acids. In the authors' methods: Reference gene primer amplification gave estimated nucleated cell counts. Assay: immunoSEQ multiplex PCR; the TCRdb copy retains only in-frame clones and omits some. The DNA gave D and trimming, while V, J and clone size come from that table. This table holds some 270,000 clones, nearly 90% found once. The clonotype originates from a woman aged 40 to 50 who had recovered from COVID-19. The sequenced material came from peripheral blood. The chain employs TRBV9 and TRBJ2-3, with TRBD2 as a possible D gene (6 bases). CDR3 bases: TGTGCCAGCAGCGAGGAGGATAGCGGCATAGCCACAGATACGCAGTATTTT. It is translated as CASSEEDSGIATDTQYF. The full variable domain, rest sourced from reference TRBV9 and TRBJ2-3, is DSGVTQTPKHLITATGQRVTLRCSPRSGDLSVYWYQQSLDQGLQFLIQYYNGEERAKGNILERFSAQQFPDLHSELNLSSLELGDSALYFCASSEEDSGIATDTQYFGPGTRLTVL.